This TCR beta chain came from a study of T cell responses to AZD1222 COVID-19 vaccine. Study-wide results and caveats: The donor group comprised mostly white British people and more females; the analysis possibly underestimated clonal diversity. Only after the peak T cell response were repertoires sampled. CD4 TCRs linked to vaccination spanned spike, dominating at 160-218 and 743-854.

From germline, CDR1 is GTSNPN and CDR2 SVGIG (reference sequence). Trimming removed 3 bases from V and 0 bases from J, with 12 bases in between. The CDR3 is 14 residues long. This clone was seen just once. Its cognate antigen is unknown. The table came from immunoSEQ multiplex PCR; TCRdb's copy has only in-frame clones and leaves some out. The data contain 150,000 to 200,000 clones, more than 85% of them singletons. This sequence originates from an adult in good health. The input for sequencing was peripheral blood, taken on day 0 of AZD1222 vaccination. The chain uses TRBV30 and TRBJ2-7; D remains ambiguous. The CDR3 protein is CAWSFYMGSYEQYF. The CDR3 nucleotides are TGTGCCTGGAGCTTTTACATGGGCTCCTACGAGCAGTACTTC.